This paragraph covers one TCR beta chain sequence. CDR3 length equals 13 residues. Germline V gives CDR1 SGHTA, CDR2 FQGNSA. With 5 bases clipped from V and 5 bases from J, the junction kept 3 bases outside the gene matches. The data derive from a study of radiotherapy plus CTLA-4 blockade in lung cancer. Receiving focal radiation plus CTLA-4 blockade with ipilimumab were patients who had chemo-refractory metastatic non-small-cell lung cancer. Libraries were prepared by immunoSEQ multiplex PCR; TCRdb keeps only in-frame clonotypes and omits some of them. The sample has 60,000 to 70,000 clones; less than 80% are singletons.

The receptor was derived from a human donor with non-small cell lung cancer who had a complete response to radiotherapy plus ipilimumab. This chain links TRBV7-2 with TRBJ1-5, with 7 bases that match TRBD1. Sequencing used peripheral blood, obtained from a patient treated with radiotherapy plus ipilimumab. DNA of the CDR3: TGTGCCAGCAGCCCTGGACAGGATCAGCCCCAGCATTTT. Its protein product is CASSPGQDQPQHF.